Each of the 4 T cell receptor beta chains below was sequenced from the same sample in a study of beta chain features in type 1 diabetes. Expressed TCRB transcripts got sequenced, as all isolated RNA was reverse transcribed. Profiling relied on immunoSEQ multiplex PCR, and the TCRdb table lists in-frame clones only, not all of them. This sample has over 120,000 clones, with less than 11% found just once. Sequencing input: naive CD4+ T cells from blood. The origin of the receptors is a man aged 18 to 30 in good health.

In its sample, this clone was seen a few times. The chain couples TRBV4-3 to TRBJ2-4; D is possibly TRBD1 (5 bases). The CDR3 spans 16 residues. Germline loops: CDR1 LGHNA, CDR2 YSLEER. The ends were cut back, 4 bases at V and 3 bases at J, with 16 bases in the middle. The CDR3 DNA is TGCGCCAGCAGCCTACTATGGGGCAATGGCAAAAACATTCAGTACTTC. Protein: CASSLLWGNGKNIQYF.

This clone was recorded a few times. The chain recombines TRBV7-2 with TRBJ2-7, with D possibly TRBD2 on 6 matching bases. Germline CDR1 and CDR2: SGHTA and FQGNSA. V dropped 5 bases and J dropped 0 bases, with 11 bases sitting between them. The CDR3 extends over 14 amino acids. The CDR3 DNA is TGTGCCAGCAGCACCCGGGGGAACTCCTACGAGCAGTACTTC. This codes for CASSTRGNSYEQYF.

The rearrangement links TRBV5-4 to TRBJ2-1, with D possibly matching TRBD1 (5 bases). In germline, CDR1 is SGHNT, CDR2 YYREEE (reference sequence). This CDR3 is 16 amino acids long. Trimming took 2 bases from V and 11 from J, leaving 23 bases between them. In DNA, the CDR3 is TGTGCCAGCAGCTTCCAAGACAGACCATCGACAAATAAGCAGTTCTTC. This gives the protein CASSFQDRPSTNKQFF.

This clone was picked up a small number of times. The chain joins TRBV10-3 to TRBJ2-3; 7 bases align to TRBD2. Germline-derived CDR1 and CDR2 are ENHRY and SYGVKD. This CDR3 spans 14 amino acids. After removal of 10 bases from V and 6 bases from J, the junction contained 13 bases not matched to a gene. CDR3 sequence: CATESGAVRDTQYF. The CDR3 bases are TGTGCCACCGAAAGCGGGGCGGTGAGGGATACGCAGTATTTT.